Sequencing of this T cell receptor beta chain was carried out in a study of cytomegalovirus exposure and HLA in healthy donors. Study conclusions and caveats: TCR beta V- and J-gene trimming was later associated with a missense DCLRE1C variant.

This clone was observed a few times. Its antigen is as yet unknown. PCR involved 60 Vbeta and 13 Jbeta primers. Using immunoSEQ multiplex PCR, the repertoire was profiled, and TCRdb retains in-frame clones only, with some absent. Of some 180,000 clones listed, around a tenth are singletons. What was sequenced was PBMCs. The TCR was taken from a woman aged 30 to 39 in good health and CMV-seropositive.

CDR3 sequence reads: CAIREDRPVYGYTF. CDR3 bases: TGTGCCATCAGAGAGGACAGGCCCGTCTATGGCTACACCTTC. The chain combines TRBV10-3 with TRBJ1-2; TRBD1 agrees at 7 bases. V dropped 6 bases and J dropped 4; count of bases not matched to a gene: 8. Germline V CDR1 and CDR2: ENHRY, SYGVKD. CDR3 length equals 14 residues.